One and the same sample provided the 4 T cell receptor beta chains below, sequenced in a study of blood T cell repertoires in COVID-19. Using immunoSEQ multiplex PCR, the repertoire was profiled, and TCRdb retains in-frame clones only, with some absent. In the table there are approximately 89,000 clones, under 90% of which are singletons. Sequenced material: peripheral blood. Receptors were obtained from a woman in her seventies with acute or convalescent COVID-19.

This clone was seen only once. The chain uses TRBV3-1 (or the pseudogene TRBV3-2) and TRBJ2-1; TRBD1 is a possible D gene (6 bases). Germline V gene data show CDR1 as LGHDT and CDR2 as YNNKEL (reference sequence). This CDR3 has 19 residues. V lost 5 bases, J lost 4 bases, and 27 bases lay in between. The chain's CDR3 is CASSEQGRVAIGIYNEQFF. The CDR3 bases are TGTGCCAGCAGCGAACAGGGACGAGTGGCCATTGGCATTTACAATGAGCAGTTCTTC.

This clone came up a few times. V usage is TRBV6-1 and J usage is TRBJ1-1; no definite D call. Germline CDR1 and CDR2: MNHNS and SASEGT. V lost 3 bases, J lost 4 bases, and 9 bases lay in between. The length of the CDR3 is 13 residues. The CDR3 loop is CASSDPRGTEAFF. In DNA form, the CDR3 reads TGTGCCAGCAGTGACCCCCGGGGCACTGAAGCTTTCTTT.

The chain couples TRBV5-1 to TRBJ2-2; 10 positions agree with TRBD1. The V gene's germline CDR1 is SGHRS and CDR2 YFSETQ. CDR3 length equals 15 residues. V was clipped by 5 bases and J by 7 bases; unmatched bases: 8. Here the CDR3 reads CASRSGTGDGGELFF. The CDR3 DNA sequence: TGCGCCAGCAGATCCGGGACAGGGGACGGCGGGGAGCTGTTTTTT.

The rearrangement uses TRBV2 and TRBJ2-3; 8 nucleotides match TRBD2. This CDR3 region has 13 residues. Trimming at V came to 10 bases and at J to 5 bases, leaving 8 bases not matched to a gene. Germline-derived CDR1 and CDR2 are SNHLY and FYNNEI. The DNA for the CDR3 is TGTGCCACGTGGGCGGGGGGCGTAGATACGCAGTATTTT. Protein: CATWAGGVDTQYF. Complete variable domain (other parts from reference TRBV2 and TRBJ2-3): EPEVTQTPSHQVTQMGQEVILRCVPISNHLYFYWYRQILGQKVEFLVSFYNNEISEKSEIFDDQFSVERPDGSNFTLKIRSTKLEDSAMYFCATWAGGVDTQYFGPGTRLTVL.